The present entry profiles one T cell receptor (beta chain) with its context. Its antigen remains unidentified. This record belongs to a study of radiotherapy plus CTLA-4 blockade in lung cancer. As for the study in general: Objective responses were seen in under 20% of patients, disease control in about 30%.

Method: immunoSEQ multiplex PCR; TCRdb's copy keeps in-frame clones and lacks some. In the table there are 45,000 to 55,000 clones, 75% to 90% of which are singletons. Germline CDR1 SGHAT, CDR2 FQNNGV. The CDR3 is 15 amino acids. V was shortened by 2 bases and J by 5 bases, with 15 bases between the two germline ends. Notes on the study in general: In blood, early T cell clone dynamics reportedly predicted response best, together with interferon-beta. In blood, TCR clones derived from the tumor expanded after radiotherapy plus ipilimumab.

This TCR was sampled from a human donor with non-small cell lung cancer who had stable disease on radiotherapy plus ipilimumab. V is TRBV11-2 and J is TRBJ2-5; D may be TRBD1 (6 bases). The sample was peripheral blood, taken from a patient treated with radiotherapy plus ipilimumab. The CDR3 region is CASSLRGVGGETQYF. The DNA of the CDR3 is TGTGCCAGCAGCTTACGGGGTGTTGGGGGCGAGACCCAGTACTTC.